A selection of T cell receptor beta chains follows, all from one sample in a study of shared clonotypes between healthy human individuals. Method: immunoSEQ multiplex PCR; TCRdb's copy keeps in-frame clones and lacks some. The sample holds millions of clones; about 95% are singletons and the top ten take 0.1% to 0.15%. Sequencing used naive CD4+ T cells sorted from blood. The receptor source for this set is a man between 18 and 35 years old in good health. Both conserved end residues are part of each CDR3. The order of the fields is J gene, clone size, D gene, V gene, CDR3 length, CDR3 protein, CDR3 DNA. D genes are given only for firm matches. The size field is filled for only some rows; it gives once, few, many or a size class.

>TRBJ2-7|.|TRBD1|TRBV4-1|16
CASSQPGQGRANEQYF
TGCGCCAGCAGCCAGCCTGGACAGGGAAGGGCCAACGAGCAGTACTTC
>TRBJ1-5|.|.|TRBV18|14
CASSPGPFDQPQHF
TGTGCCAGCTCACCAGGTCCGTTCGATCAGCCCCAGCATTTT
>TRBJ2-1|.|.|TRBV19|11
CASRFQYEQFF
TGTGCCAGTAGGTTCCAGTATGAGCAGTTCTTC
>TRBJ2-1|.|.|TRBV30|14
CAWGLRRADNEQFF
TGTGCCTGGGGACTAAGACGCGCGGACAATGAGCAGTTCTTC
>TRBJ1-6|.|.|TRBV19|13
CASHSGGNSPLHF
TGTGCCAGCCATTCCGGGGGAAATTCACCCCTCCACTTT
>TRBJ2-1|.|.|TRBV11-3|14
CASSLEGVIDEQFF
TGTGCCAGCAGCTTAGAGGGAGTTATCGATGAGCAGTTCTTC
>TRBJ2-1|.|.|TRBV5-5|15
CASSFDPGSYNEQFF
TGTGCCAGCAGCTTTGACCCTGGCTCCTACAATGAGCAGTTCTTC
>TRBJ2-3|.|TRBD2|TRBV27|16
CASSPRASGGRDTQYF
TGTGCCAGCAGTCCCCGGGCTAGCGGGGGGAGAGATACGCAGTATTTT
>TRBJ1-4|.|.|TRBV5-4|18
CASSSHDLGPTTNEKLFF
TGTGCCAGCAGCTCCCATGATTTGGGGCCTACAACTAATGAAAAACTGTTTTTT
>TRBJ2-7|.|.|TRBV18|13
CASSQGPLDEQYF
TGTGCCAGCTCTCAGGGCCCGTTGGACGAGCAGTACTTC
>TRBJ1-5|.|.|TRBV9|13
CASSVSGAQPQHF
TGTGCCAGCAGCGTGTCAGGGGCCCAGCCCCAGCATTTT
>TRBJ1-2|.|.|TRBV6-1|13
CASSEQPWGGYTF
TGTGCCAGCAGTGAACAGCCCTGGGGTGGCTACACCTTC
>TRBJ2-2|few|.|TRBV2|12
CASSGDTGELFF
TGTGCCAGCAGCGGGGACACCGGGGAGCTGTTTTTT
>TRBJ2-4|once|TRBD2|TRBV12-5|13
CASAPGGSNIQYF
TGTGCTAGTGCCCCGGGGGGATCGAACATTCAGTACTTC
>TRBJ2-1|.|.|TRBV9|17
CASSVVGAGGFPNEQFF
TGTGCCAGCAGCGTAGTCGGAGCGGGCGGATTCCCCAATGAGCAGTTCTTC
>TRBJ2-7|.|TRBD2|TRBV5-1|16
CASSLFFASGEYEQYF
TGCGCCAGCAGCTTGTTCTTTGCTAGCGGGGAGTACGAGCAGTACTTC
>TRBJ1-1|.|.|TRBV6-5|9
CASTTEAFF
TGTGCCAGCACCACTGAAGCTTTCTTT
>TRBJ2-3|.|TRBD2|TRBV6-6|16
CASSWTSGGNTDTQYF
TGTGCCAGCAGTTGGACTAGCGGGGGGAACACAGATACGCAGTATTTT
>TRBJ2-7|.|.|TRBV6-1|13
CASSEKGGYEQYF
TGTGCCAGCAGTGAGAAAGGGGGCTACGAGCAGTACTTC